Shown below are 6 T cell receptor beta chains from a single sample sequenced in a study of early T cells in non-severe SARS-CoV-2 infection. MiXCR was run by TCRdb on the 5' RACE reads, yielding one entry per CDR3 protein. The repertoire has approximately 44,000 distinct CDR3 sequences, 12% of them found once; the top ten carry more than 15%. The sequenced sample consisted of whole blood. These receptor sequences come from an adult who was a healthcare worker with PCR-confirmed SARS-CoV-2 infection or an uninfected control (not recorded which).

Ten or more counts support this clonotype. V and J are TRBV7-2 and TRBJ2-2; 9 nucleotides align to TRBD2. Germline CDR1 is SGHTA and CDR2 is FQGNSA. This CDR3 is built from 18 residues. J was trimmed by 1 base and V by 6 bases; bases with no gene match: 12. CDR3 sequence reads: CASRYRLAALVNTGELFF. The CDR3 coding sequence is TGTGCCAGCAGGTATAGACTAGCGGCCCTTGTGAACACCGGGGAGCTGTTTTTT. Filled out from reference TRBV7-2 and TRBJ2-2, the complete variable domain reads GAGVSQSPSNKVTEKGKDVELRCDPISGHTALYWYRQSLGQGLEFLIYFQGNSAPDKSGLPSDRFSAERTGGSVSTLTIQRTQQEDSAVYLCASRYRLAALVNTGELFFGEGSRLTVL.

This clonotype was counted ten times or more. The chain employs TRBV10-3 and TRBJ2-5; 7 positions agree with TRBD2. V gave up 2 bases and J gave up 2 bases; unmatched junction bases: 2. Germline V gives CDR1 ENHRY, CDR2 SYGVKD. CDR3 length: 14 amino acids. The CDR3 loop reads CAISESGEQETQYF. In nucleotides, the CDR3 is TGTGCCATCAGTGAGAGCGGGGAACAAGAGACCCAGTACTTC.

The V and J genes are TRBV7-2 and TRBJ2-3, with no clear D. V was clipped by 5 bases and J by 0 bases, with 9 bases between them. This CDR3 is built from 14 residues. Germline CDR1 and CDR2: SGHTA and FQGNSA. The CDR3 loop reads CASSIGASTDTQYF. The CDR3, as DNA: TGTGCCAGCAGCATAGGAGCTAGCACAGATACGCAGTATTTT.

V is TRBV12-3 or TRBV12-4 and J is TRBJ1-2; D is perhaps TRBD1 (6 bases). The CDR3 length is 13 residues. V lost 5 bases to trimming and J lost 4 bases, with 11 bases between them. This CDR3 is CASSPRQAYGYTF. Here the CDR3 DNA reads TGTGCCAGCAGTCCCCGACAGGCCTATGGCTACACCTTC.

V usage is TRBV9 and J usage is TRBJ1-6, with a weak D call TRBD1 (5 bases). This CDR3 contains 15 residues. V dropped 2 bases and J dropped 9 bases, with 15 bases sitting between them. Germline CDR1 reads SGDLS; CDR2 reads YYNGEE. The DNA of the CDR3 is TGTGCCAGCAGCGTGTCAGGATCCGGGGGTTCACCCCTCCACTTT. This gives the protein CASSVSGSGGSPLHF.

This clonotype was detected ten times or more. The chain employs TRBV20-1 and TRBJ1-4; tentative D call: TRBD1 (5 bases). V lost 2 bases, J lost 7 bases, and 20 bases lay in between. From germline, CDR1 is DFQATT and CDR2 SNEGSKA (reference sequence). The CDR3 has 16 amino acids. CDR3 DNA sequence: TGCAGTGCTAGACCCTTCGTGGGGCCAGGAGGTGAAAAACTGTTTTTT. Translating gives CSARPFVGPGGEKLFF.